This TCR beta chain originates from a study of human CD8 memory T cell subsets. UMI-labeled 5' RACE was the method by which TCR beta libraries were made. TCRdb re-called the 5' RACE reads and catalogs CDR3 proteins one per entry, DNA excluded. The specimen's table records roughly 12,000 distinct CDR3 sequences. The CDR3 totals 14 residues. Germline lookup yields CDR1 MNHEY and CDR2 SMNVEV (reference sequence). A negative magnetic separation step was used to enrich total CD8+ T cells. The sequenced sample was CD8+ T cells from PBMCs. This clonotype originated in a human donor in good health. V is TRBV27 and J is TRBJ1-5. The CDR3 spells CASSSNIDTPAQHF.